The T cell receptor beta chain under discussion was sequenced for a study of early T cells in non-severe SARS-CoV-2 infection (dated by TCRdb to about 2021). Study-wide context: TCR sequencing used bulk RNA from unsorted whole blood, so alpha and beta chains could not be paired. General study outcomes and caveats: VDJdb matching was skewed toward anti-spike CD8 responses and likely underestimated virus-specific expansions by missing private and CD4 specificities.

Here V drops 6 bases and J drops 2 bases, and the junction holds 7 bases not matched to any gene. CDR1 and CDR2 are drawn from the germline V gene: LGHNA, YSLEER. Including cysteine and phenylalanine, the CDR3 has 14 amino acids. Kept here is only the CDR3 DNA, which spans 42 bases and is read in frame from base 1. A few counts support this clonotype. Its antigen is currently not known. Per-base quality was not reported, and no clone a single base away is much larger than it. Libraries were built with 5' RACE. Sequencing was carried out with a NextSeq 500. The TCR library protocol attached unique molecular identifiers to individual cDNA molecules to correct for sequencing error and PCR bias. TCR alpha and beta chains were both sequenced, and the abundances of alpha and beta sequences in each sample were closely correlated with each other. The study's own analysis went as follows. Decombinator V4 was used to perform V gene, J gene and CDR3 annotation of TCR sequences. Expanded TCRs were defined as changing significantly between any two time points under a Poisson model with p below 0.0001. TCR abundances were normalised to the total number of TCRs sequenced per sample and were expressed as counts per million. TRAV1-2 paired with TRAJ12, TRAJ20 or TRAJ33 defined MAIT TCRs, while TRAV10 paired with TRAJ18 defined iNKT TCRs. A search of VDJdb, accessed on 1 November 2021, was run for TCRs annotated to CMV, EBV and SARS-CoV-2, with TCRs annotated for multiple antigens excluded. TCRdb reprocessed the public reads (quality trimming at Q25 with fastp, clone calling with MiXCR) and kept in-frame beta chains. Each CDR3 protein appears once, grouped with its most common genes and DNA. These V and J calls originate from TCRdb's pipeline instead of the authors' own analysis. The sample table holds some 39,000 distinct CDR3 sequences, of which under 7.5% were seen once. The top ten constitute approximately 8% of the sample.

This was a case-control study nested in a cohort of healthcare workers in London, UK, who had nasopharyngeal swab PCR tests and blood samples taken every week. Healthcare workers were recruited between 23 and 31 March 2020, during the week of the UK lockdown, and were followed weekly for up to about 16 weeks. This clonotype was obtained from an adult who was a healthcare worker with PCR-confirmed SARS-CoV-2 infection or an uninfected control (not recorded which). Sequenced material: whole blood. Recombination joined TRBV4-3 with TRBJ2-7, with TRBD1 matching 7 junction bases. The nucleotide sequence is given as TGCGCCAGCAGTCGGGACAGAAGCACCTACGAGCAGTACTTC. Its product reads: CASSRDRSTYEQYF.